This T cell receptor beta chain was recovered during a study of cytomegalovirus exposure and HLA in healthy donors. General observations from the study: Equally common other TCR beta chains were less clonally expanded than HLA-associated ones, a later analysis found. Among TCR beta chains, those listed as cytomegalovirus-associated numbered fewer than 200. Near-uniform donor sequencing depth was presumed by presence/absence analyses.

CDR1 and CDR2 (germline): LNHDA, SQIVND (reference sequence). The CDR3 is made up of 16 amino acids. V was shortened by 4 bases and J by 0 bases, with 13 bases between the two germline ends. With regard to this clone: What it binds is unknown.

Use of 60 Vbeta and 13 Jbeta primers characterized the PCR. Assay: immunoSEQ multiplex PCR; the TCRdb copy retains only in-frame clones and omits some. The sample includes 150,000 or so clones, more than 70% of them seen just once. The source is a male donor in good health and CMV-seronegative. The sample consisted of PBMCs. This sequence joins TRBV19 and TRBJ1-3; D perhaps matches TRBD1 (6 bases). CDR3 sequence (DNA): TGTGCCAGTAGTACCGGACAGCCTTCCTCTGGAAACACCATATATTTT. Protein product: CASSTGQPSSGNTIYF.